This T cell receptor (beta chain) was observed in a study of shared clonotypes between healthy human individuals. Broader study findings: Large sequencing depth failed to make sorted-subset sequencing complete, rarefaction showed. Among donors, clonotype sharing was expected to be affected by sequencing depth. The four-donor shared clonotypes exceeded non-shared clonotypes in generation probability, with non-shared ones scoring lower.

For this clone: The antigen is unknown.

Libraries were prepared by immunoSEQ multiplex PCR; TCRdb keeps only in-frame clonotypes and omits some of them. The sample records around 2,100,000 clones, about 95% being singletons. CD45RO-negative CD8 cells positively selected for CCR7 made up the naive population, which excluded terminally differentiated effector memory CD45RA+ cells. Adults of Caucasian background living in Nashville, Tennessee made up all donors. Sequenced sample: naive CD8+ T cells sorted from blood. This receptor was identified in a man between 18 and 35 years old in good health.

The CDR3 is CASSVEEGAGDGYTF. Here the CDR3 DNA reads TGTGCCAGCAGCGTAGAGGAGGGTGCTGGGGACGGCTACACCTTC. The chain joins TRBV9 to TRBJ1-2; D may be TRBD1 (5 bases). Per germline, CDR1 SGDLS and CDR2 YYNGEE. V dropped 0 bases and J dropped 8 bases, with 17 bases sitting between them. CDR3 length: 15 amino acids. The variable domain in full, with the rest retrieved from reference TRBV9 and TRBJ1-2, is DSGVTQTPKHLITATGQRVTLRCSPRSGDLSVYWYQQSLDQGLQFLIQYYNGEERAKGNILERFSAQQFPDLHSELNLSSLELGDSALYFCASSVEEGAGDGYTFGSGTRLTVV.